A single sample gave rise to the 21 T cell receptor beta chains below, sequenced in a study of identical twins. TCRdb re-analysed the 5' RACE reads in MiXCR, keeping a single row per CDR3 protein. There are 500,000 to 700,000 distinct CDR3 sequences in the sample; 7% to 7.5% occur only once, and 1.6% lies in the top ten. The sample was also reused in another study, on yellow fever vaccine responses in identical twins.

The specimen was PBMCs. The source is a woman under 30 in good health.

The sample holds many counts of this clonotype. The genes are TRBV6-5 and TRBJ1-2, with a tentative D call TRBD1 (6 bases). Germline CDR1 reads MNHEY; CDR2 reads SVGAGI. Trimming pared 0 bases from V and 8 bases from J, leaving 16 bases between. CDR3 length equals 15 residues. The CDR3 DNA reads TGTGCCAGCAGTTACTCCCAGGGGCCCCTCGGCGGCTACACCTTC. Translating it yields CASSYSQGPLGGYTF.

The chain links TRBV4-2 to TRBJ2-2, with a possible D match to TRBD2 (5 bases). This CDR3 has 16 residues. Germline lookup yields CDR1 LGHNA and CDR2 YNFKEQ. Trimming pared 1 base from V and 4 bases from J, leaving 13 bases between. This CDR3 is CASSQGNGKATGELFF. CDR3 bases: TGTGCCAGCAGCCAAGGGAACGGGAAGGCCACCGGGGAGCTGTTTTTT.

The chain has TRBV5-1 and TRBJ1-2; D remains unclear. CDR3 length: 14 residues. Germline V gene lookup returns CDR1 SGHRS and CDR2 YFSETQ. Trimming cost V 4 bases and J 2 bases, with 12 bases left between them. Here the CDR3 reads CASSPDRRNYGYTF. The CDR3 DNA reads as TGCGCCAGCAGCCCCGATCGACGGAACTATGGCTACACCTTC.

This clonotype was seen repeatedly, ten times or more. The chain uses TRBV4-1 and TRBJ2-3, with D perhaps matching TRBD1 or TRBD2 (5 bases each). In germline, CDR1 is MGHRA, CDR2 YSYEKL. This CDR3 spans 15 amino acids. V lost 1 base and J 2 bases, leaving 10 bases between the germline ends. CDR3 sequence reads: CASSQVGGSTDTQYF. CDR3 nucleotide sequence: TGCGCCAGCAGCCAAGTTGGGGGATCCACAGATACGCAGTATTTT.

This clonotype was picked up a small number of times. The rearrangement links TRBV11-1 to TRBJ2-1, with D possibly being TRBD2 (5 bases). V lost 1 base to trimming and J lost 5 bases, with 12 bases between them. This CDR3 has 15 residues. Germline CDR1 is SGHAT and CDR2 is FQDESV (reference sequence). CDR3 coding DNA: TGTGCCAGCAGCTTAGAACGGGAAAACGACAATGAGCAGTTCTTC. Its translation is CASSLERENDNEQFF.

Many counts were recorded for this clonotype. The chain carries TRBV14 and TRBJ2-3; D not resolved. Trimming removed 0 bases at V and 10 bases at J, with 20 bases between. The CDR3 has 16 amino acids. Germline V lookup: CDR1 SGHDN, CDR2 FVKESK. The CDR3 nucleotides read TGTGCCAGCAGCCAAGATCGTGGTAACCGAAGGTTTGCGCAGTATTTT. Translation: CASSQDRGNRRFAQYF.

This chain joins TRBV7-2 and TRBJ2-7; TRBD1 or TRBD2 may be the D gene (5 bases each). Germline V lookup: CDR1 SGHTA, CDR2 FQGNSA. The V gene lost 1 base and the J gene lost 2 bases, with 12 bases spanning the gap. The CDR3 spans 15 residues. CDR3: CASSLGGSATYEQYF. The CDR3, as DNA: TGTGCCAGCAGCTTAGGGGGGAGCGCTACCTACGAGCAGTACTTC. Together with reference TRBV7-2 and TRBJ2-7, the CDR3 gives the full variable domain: GAGVSQSPSNKVTEKGKDVELRCDPISGHTALYWYRQSLGQGLEFLIYFQGNSAPDKSGLPSDRFSAERTGGSVSTLTIQRTQQEDSAVYLCASSLGGSATYEQYFGPGTRLTVT.

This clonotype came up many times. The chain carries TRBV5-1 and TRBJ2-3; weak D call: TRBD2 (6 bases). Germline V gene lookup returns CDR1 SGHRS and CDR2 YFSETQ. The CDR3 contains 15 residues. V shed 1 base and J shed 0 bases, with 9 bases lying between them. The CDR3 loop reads CASSLSGLSTDTQYF. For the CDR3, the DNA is TGCGCCAGCAGCTTGAGCGGGCTCAGCACAGATACGCAGTATTTT.

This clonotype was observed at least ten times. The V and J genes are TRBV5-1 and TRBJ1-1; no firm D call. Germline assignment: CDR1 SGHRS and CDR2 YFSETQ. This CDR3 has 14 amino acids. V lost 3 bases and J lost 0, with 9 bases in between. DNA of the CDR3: TGCGCCAGCAGCTCGGGTTCTTTGAACACTGAAGCTTTCTTT. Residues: CASSSGSLNTEAFF.

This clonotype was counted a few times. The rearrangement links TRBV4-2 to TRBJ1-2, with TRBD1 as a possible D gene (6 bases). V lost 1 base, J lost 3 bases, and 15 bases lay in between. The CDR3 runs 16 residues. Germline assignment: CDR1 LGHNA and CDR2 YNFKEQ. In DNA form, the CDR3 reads TGTGCCAGCAGCCAAGCCCAAACGAAGGGGGACTATGGCTACACCTTC. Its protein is CASSQAQTKGDYGYTF.

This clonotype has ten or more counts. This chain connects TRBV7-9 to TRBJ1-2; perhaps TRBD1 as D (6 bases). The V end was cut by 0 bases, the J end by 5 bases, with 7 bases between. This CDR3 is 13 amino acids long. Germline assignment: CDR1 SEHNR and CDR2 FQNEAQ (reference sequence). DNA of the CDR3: TGTGCCAGCAGCTTAGCCCAGGGGTATGGCTACACCTTC. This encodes CASSLAQGYGYTF.

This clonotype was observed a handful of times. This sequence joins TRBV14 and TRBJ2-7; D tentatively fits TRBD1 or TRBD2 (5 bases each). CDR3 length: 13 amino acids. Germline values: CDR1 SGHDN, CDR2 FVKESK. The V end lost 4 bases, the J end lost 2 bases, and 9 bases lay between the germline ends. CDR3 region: CASSPRGPYEQYV. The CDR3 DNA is TGTGCCAGCAGCCCCCGGGGACCCTACGAGCAGTACGTC.

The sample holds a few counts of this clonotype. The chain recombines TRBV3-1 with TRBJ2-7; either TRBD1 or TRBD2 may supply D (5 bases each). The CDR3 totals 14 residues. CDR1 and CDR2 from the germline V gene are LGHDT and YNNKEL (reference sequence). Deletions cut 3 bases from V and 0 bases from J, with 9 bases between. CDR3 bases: TGTGCCAGCAGCCACGGGGCAAGCTCCTACGAGCAGTACTTC. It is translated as CASSHGASSYEQYF.

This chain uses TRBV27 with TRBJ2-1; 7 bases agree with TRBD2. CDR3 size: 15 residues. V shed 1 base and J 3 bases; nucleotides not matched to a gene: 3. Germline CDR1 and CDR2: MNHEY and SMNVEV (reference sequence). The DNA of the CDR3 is TGTGCCAGCAGTTTATTGGAGCGGGACTACAATGAGCAGTTCTTC. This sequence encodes CASSLLERDYNEQFF.

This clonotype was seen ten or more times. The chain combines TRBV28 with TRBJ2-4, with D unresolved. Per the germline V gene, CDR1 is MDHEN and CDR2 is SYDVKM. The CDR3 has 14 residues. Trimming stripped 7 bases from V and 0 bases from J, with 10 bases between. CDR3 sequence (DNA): TGTGCCAGCATGCCAGGTCTAGCCAAAAACATTCAGTACTTC. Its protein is CASMPGLAKNIQYF.

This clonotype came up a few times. The CDR3 reads CSVEGGGLGYTF. The CDR3 nucleotides are TGCAGCGTTGAAGGGGGAGGGCTAGGCTACACCTTC. V gene TRBV29-1 combines with J gene TRBJ1-2, with D unresolved. Germline loops: CDR1 SQVTM, CDR2 ANQGSEA. The V end lost 1 base, the J end lost 8 bases, and 11 bases lay between the germline ends. This CDR3 spans 12 amino acids.

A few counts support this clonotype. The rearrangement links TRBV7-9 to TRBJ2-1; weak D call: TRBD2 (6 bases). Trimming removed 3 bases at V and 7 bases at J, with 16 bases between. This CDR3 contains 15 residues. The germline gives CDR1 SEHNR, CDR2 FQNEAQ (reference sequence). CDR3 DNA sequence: TGTGCCAGCAGCTTGGCTAGCGCGGGATGGAATGAGCAGTTCTTC. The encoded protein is CASSLASAGWNEQFF.

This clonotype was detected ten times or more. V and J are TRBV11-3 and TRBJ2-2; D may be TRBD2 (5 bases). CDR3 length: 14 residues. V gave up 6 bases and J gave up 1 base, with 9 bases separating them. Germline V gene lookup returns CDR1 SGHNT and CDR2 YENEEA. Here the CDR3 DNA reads TGTGCCAGCAGTTCTGGACTGAACACCGGGGAGCTGTTTTTT. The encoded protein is CASSSGLNTGELFF.

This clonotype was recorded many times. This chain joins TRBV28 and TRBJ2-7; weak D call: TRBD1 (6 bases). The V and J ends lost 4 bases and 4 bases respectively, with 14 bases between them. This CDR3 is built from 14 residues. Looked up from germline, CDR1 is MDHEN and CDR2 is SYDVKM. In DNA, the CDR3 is TGTGCCAGCAGTTCATCAGGGGATGATTACGAGCAGTACGTC. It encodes CASSSSGDDYEQYV.

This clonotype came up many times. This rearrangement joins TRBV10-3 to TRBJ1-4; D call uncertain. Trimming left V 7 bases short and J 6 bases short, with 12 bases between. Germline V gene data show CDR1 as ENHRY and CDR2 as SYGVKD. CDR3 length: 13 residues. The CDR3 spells CAINEGRYEKLFF. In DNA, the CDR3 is TGTGCCATCAACGAAGGGCGGTATGAAAAACTGTTTTTT.

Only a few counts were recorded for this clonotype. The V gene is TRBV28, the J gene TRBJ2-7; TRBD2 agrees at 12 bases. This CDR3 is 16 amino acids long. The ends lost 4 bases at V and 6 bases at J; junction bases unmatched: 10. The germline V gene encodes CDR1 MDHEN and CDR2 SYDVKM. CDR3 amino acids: CASSSTLTSGRPEQYF. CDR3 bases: TGTGCCAGCAGTTCCACCTTAACTAGCGGGAGGCCCGAGCAGTACTTC.